Listed below are T cell receptor beta chains from one sample, sequenced in a study of identical twins. TCRdb passed the 5' RACE reads through MiXCR, listing each CDR3 protein once. The profile shows about 480,000 distinct CDR3 sequences, 14% of them singletons. The same sample was also studied in work on yellow fever vaccine responses in identical twins.

What was sequenced was CD4+ T cells sorted from blood. These receptors originate from a woman in her late teens or twenties in good health. Both conserved end residues are part of each CDR3. D genes are given only for firm matches. Some rows have no size entry. The others give once, few or many, or a class for an expanded clone.

d_gene: NA
j_gene: TRBJ2-1
abundance: NA
v_gene: TRBV20-1
CDR3aa: CSARVASLNNEQFF
CDR3nt: TGCAGTGCTAGAGTGGCTAGCCTGAACAATGAGCAGTTCTTC

d_gene: NA
j_gene: TRBJ2-7
abundance: few
v_gene: TRBV29-1
CDR3aa: CSVVVDGPYEQYF
CDR3nt: TGCAGCGTTGTTGTTGACGGACCCTACGAGCAGTACTTC

d_gene: TRBD1
j_gene: TRBJ2-1
abundance: NA
v_gene: TRBV7-9
CDR3aa: CASTLDRDEQFF
CDR3nt: TGTGCCAGCACCCTCGACAGGGATGAGCAGTTCTTC

d_gene: NA
j_gene: TRBJ2-1
abundance: NA
v_gene: TRBV7-9
CDR3aa: CASSVTGPRTYNEQFF
CDR3nt: TGTGCCAGCAGCGTAACGGGACCTCGCACCTACAATGAGCAGTTCTTC

d_gene: TRBD1
j_gene: TRBJ2-7
abundance: NA
v_gene: TRBV6-1
CDR3aa: CASRRPGQGTYEQYF
CDR3nt: TGTGCCAGCAGGAGACCGGGACAGGGAACCTACGAGCAGTACTTC

d_gene: TRBD2
j_gene: TRBJ2-3
abundance: few
v_gene: TRBV24-1
CDR3aa: CATSDLKRGSTDTQYF
CDR3nt: TGTGCCACCAGTGATCTGAAGCGGGGGAGCACAGATACGCAGTATTTT

d_gene: TRBD1
j_gene: TRBJ2-1
abundance: few
v_gene: TRBV2
CDR3aa: CASSFGQAVSYNEQFF
CDR3nt: TGTGCCAGCAGTTTCGGACAGGCGGTCTCCTACAATGAGCAGTTCTTC

d_gene: NA
j_gene: TRBJ2-2
abundance: NA
v_gene: TRBV4-3
CDR3aa: CASSQELGGTSTGELFF
CDR3nt: TGCGCCAGCAGCCAAGAGCTAGGTGGTACCAGCACCGGGGAGCTGTTTTTT

d_gene: NA
j_gene: TRBJ1-1
abundance: few
v_gene: TRBV20-1
CDR3aa: CSAPGQNTEAFF
CDR3nt: TGCAGTGCACCGGGACAAAACACTGAAGCTTTCTTT

d_gene: NA
j_gene: TRBJ2-7
abundance: few
v_gene: TRBV18
CDR3aa: CASSLNTGPDEQYF
CDR3nt: TGTGCCAGCTCACTTAATACGGGGCCCGACGAGCAGTACTTC

d_gene: TRBD1
j_gene: TRBJ2-3
abundance: NA
v_gene: TRBV20-1
CDR3aa: CSAPGQSTDTQYF
CDR3nt: TGCAGTGCTCCGGGACAGAGCACAGATACGCAGTATTTT

d_gene: NA
j_gene: TRBJ2-3
abundance: many
v_gene: TRBV6-5
CDR3aa: CASSYGGQPSTDTQYF
CDR3nt: TGTGCCAGCAGTTACGGAGGACAGCCGAGCACAGATACGCAGTATTTT

d_gene: TRBD1
j_gene: TRBJ2-1
abundance: NA
v_gene: TRBV15
CDR3aa: CATSERQGLYNEQFF
CDR3nt: TGTGCCACCAGCGAAAGACAGGGATTATACAATGAGCAGTTCTTC

d_gene: NA
j_gene: TRBJ2-7
abundance: NA
v_gene: TRBV12-3/TRBV12-4
CDR3aa: CASSKTGDSYEQYF
CDR3nt: TGTGCCAGCAGCAAGACGGGAGATTCCTACGAGCAGTACTTC

d_gene: TRBD1
j_gene: TRBJ1-2
abundance: NA
v_gene: TRBV7-9
CDR3aa: CASSFQGQGYGYTF
CDR3nt: TGTGCCAGCAGCTTCCAGGGACAGGGGTATGGCTACACCTTC

d_gene: NA
j_gene: TRBJ2-1
abundance: many
v_gene: TRBV7-2
CDR3aa: CASSPRADSPPFF
CDR3nt: TGTGCCAGCAGCCCGAGGGCGGACAGCCCCCCCTTCTTC

d_gene: NA
j_gene: TRBJ2-4
abundance: many
v_gene: TRBV7-2
CDR3aa: CASSFGQGLNIQYF
CDR3nt: TGTGCCAGCAGCTTTGGTCAGGGGCTGAACATTCAGTACTTC

d_gene: NA
j_gene: TRBJ2-5
abundance: NA
v_gene: TRBV11-2
CDR3aa: CASSLVSGADYF
CDR3nt: TGTGCCAGCAGCTTAGTGTCGGGAGCCGATTACTTC

d_gene: NA
j_gene: TRBJ2-7
abundance: few
v_gene: TRBV21-1
CDR3aa: CASSKKRDRAYEQYF
CDR3nt: TGTGCCAGCAGCAAGAAACGGGACAGGGCCTACGAGCAGTACTTC

d_gene: NA
j_gene: TRBJ2-3
abundance: many
v_gene: TRBV29-1
CDR3aa: CSVAAADTQYF
CDR3nt: TGCAGCGTGGCAGCGGCAGATACGCAGTATTTT

d_gene: NA
j_gene: TRBJ2-1
abundance: NA
v_gene: TRBV7-2
CDR3aa: CASSPPGTHYNEQFF
CDR3nt: TGTGCCAGCAGCCCTCCCGGGACACACTACAATGAGCAGTTCTTC

d_gene: TRBD1
j_gene: TRBJ2-7
abundance: many
v_gene: TRBV6-5
CDR3aa: CASSYTGGPFDEQYF
CDR3nt: TGTGCCAGCAGTTATACAGGGGGCCCCTTTGATGAGCAGTACTTC

d_gene: NA
j_gene: TRBJ2-7
abundance: once
v_gene: TRBV5-1
CDR3aa: CASSGSGASYEQYF
CDR3nt: TGCGCCAGCAGCGGCTCGGGCGCTTCCTACGAGCAGTACTTC

d_gene: TRBD1
j_gene: TRBJ1-2
abundance: NA
v_gene: TRBV20-1
CDR3aa: CSAHATGEGYGYTF
CDR3nt: TGCAGTGCCCATGCTACAGGGGAAGGGTATGGCTACACCTTC

d_gene: NA
j_gene: TRBJ1-2
abundance: few
v_gene: TRBV6-1
CDR3aa: CASSPFNYGYTF
CDR3nt: TGTGCCAGCAGTCCATTTAACTATGGCTATACCTTC

d_gene: TRBD2
j_gene: TRBJ2-7
abundance: NA
v_gene: TRBV20-1
CDR3aa: CSAITSGYEQYF
CDR3nt: TGCAGTGCTATTACTAGCGGATACGAGCAGTACTTC

d_gene: NA
j_gene: TRBJ2-3
abundance: NA
v_gene: TRBV7-3
CDR3aa: CASSLSGVSDTQYF
CDR3nt: TGTGCCAGCAGCTTGAGCGGAGTTTCAGATACGCAGTATTTT

d_gene: NA
j_gene: TRBJ2-7
abundance: few
v_gene: TRBV15
CDR3aa: CATSRVDRLGDEQYF
CDR3nt: TGTGCCACCAGCAGGGTAGACCGTTTGGGTGACGAGCAGTACTTC

d_gene: NA
j_gene: TRBJ1-1
abundance: once
v_gene: TRBV11-2
CDR3aa: CAAGGGRAENTEAFF
CDR3nt: TGTGCCGCTGGGGGTGGCAGGGCGGAGAACACTGAAGCTTTCTTT

d_gene: NA
j_gene: TRBJ1-1
abundance: NA
v_gene: TRBV11-2
CDR3aa: CASSLEVGGTSFF
CDR3nt: TGTGCCAGCAGCTTAGAGGTGGGAGGGACGTCTTTCTTT

d_gene: NA
j_gene: TRBJ2-3
abundance: NA
v_gene: TRBV6-1
CDR3aa: CASRPSDGTDTQYF
CDR3nt: TGTGCCAGCAGGCCCAGCGACGGCACAGATACGCAGTATTTT

d_gene: NA
j_gene: TRBJ1-5
abundance: NA
v_gene: TRBV2
CDR3aa: CASRRWGDQPQHF
CDR3nt: TGTGCCAGCAGGAGATGGGGGGATCAGCCCCAGCATTTT

d_gene: TRBD2
j_gene: TRBJ2-1
abundance: NA
v_gene: TRBV4-2
CDR3aa: CASSQDRTSGSEQFF
CDR3nt: TGTGCCAGCAGCCAAGATCGGACTAGCGGTAGTGAGCAGTTCTTC

d_gene: NA
j_gene: TRBJ2-3
abundance: NA
v_gene: TRBV7-2
CDR3aa: CASSVDGGTDTQYF
CDR3nt: TGTGCCAGCAGCGTGGACGGTGGCACAGATACGCAGTATTTT

d_gene: NA
j_gene: TRBJ1-5
abundance: many
v_gene: TRBV29-1
CDR3aa: CSAGTGSNQPQHF
CDR3nt: TGCAGCGCCGGGACGGGTAGCAATCAGCCCCAGCATTTT

d_gene: NA
j_gene: TRBJ2-7
abundance: NA
v_gene: TRBV24-1
CDR3aa: CATSDRTYEQYF
CDR3nt: TGTGCCACCAGTGACAGAACCTACGAGCAGTACTTC

d_gene: NA
j_gene: TRBJ1-6
abundance: few
v_gene: TRBV20-1
CDR3aa: CSARIGNSPLHF
CDR3nt: TGCAGTGCTAGGATAGGAAATTCACCCCTCCACTTT

d_gene: NA
j_gene: TRBJ2-7
abundance: NA
v_gene: TRBV20-1
CDR3aa: CSAQDVARSYEQYF
CDR3nt: TGCAGTGCTCAAGACGTGGCACGTTCCTACGAGCAGTACTTC

d_gene: TRBD1
j_gene: TRBJ2-3
abundance: NA
v_gene: TRBV6-1
CDR3aa: CASSTGTGFTDTQYF
CDR3nt: TGTGCCAGCAGTACCGGGACAGGGTTTACAGATACGCAGTATTTT

d_gene: NA
j_gene: TRBJ2-5
abundance: NA
v_gene: TRBV3-1
CDR3aa: CASSQPTGETQYF
CDR3nt: TGTGCCAGCAGCCAACCAACAGGAGAGACCCAGTACTTC

d_gene: TRBD2
j_gene: TRBJ2-3
abundance: NA
v_gene: TRBV12-3/TRBV12-4
CDR3aa: CASSRAGGADTQYF
CDR3nt: TGTGCCAGCAGTAGAGCGGGGGGGGCAGATACGCAGTATTTT

d_gene: NA
j_gene: TRBJ2-7
abundance: NA
v_gene: TRBV10-3
CDR3aa: CAISSGTTTGSYEQYF
CDR3nt: TGTGCCATCAGCTCCGGGACCACAACGGGGTCCTACGAGCAGTACTTC

d_gene: TRBD1
j_gene: TRBJ2-5
abundance: NA
v_gene: TRBV7-2
CDR3aa: CASSFQQGKTQYF
CDR3nt: TGTGCCAGCAGCTTCCAACAGGGGAAGACCCAGTACTTC

d_gene: TRBD1
j_gene: TRBJ2-7
abundance: few
v_gene: TRBV5-1
CDR3aa: CASSSRQGAGEQYF
CDR3nt: TGCGCCAGCAGCTCCAGGCAGGGGGCGGGGGAGCAGTACTTC

d_gene: NA
j_gene: TRBJ2-4
abundance: few
v_gene: TRBV6-1
CDR3aa: CASSKYPDSLAKNIQYF
CDR3nt: TGTGCCAGCAGTAAATACCCGGACAGTTTAGCCAAAAACATTCAGTACTTC

d_gene: NA
j_gene: TRBJ2-1
abundance: NA
v_gene: TRBV27
CDR3aa: CASSFLRRGGPYNEQFF
CDR3nt: TGTGCCAGCAGTTTTCTCAGGCGAGGGGGACCCTACAATGAGCAGTTCTTC

d_gene: TRBD1
j_gene: TRBJ1-3
abundance: NA
v_gene: TRBV7-3
CDR3aa: CASSTTGGTGNTIYF
CDR3nt: TGTGCCAGCAGCACCACAGGGGGGACTGGAAACACCATATATTTT

d_gene: NA
j_gene: TRBJ2-1
abundance: NA
v_gene: TRBV5-1
CDR3aa: CASSLYGTARHEQFF
CDR3nt: TGCGCCAGCAGCTTGTATGGAACAGCTCGACATGAGCAGTTCTTC

d_gene: TRBD1
j_gene: TRBJ2-3
abundance: NA
v_gene: TRBV6-1
CDR3aa: CASSHRGPSTDTQYF
CDR3nt: TGTGCCAGCAGCCACAGGGGGCCAAGCACAGATACGCAGTATTTT

d_gene: TRBD2
j_gene: TRBJ2-3
abundance: NA
v_gene: TRBV10-3
CDR3aa: CAISGKAGGTDTQYF
CDR3nt: TGTGCCATCAGTGGAAAAGCGGGAGGAACAGATACGCAGTATTTT

d_gene: TRBD1
j_gene: TRBJ1-2
abundance: NA
v_gene: TRBV6-2/TRBV6-3
CDR3aa: CASSPQIWTGPNYGYTF
CDR3nt: TGTGCCAGCAGTCCCCAAATTTGGACAGGGCCTAACTATGGCTACACCTTC

d_gene: NA
j_gene: TRBJ2-3
abundance: few
v_gene: TRBV4-3
CDR3aa: CASSQDFTTDTQYF
CDR3nt: TGCGCCAGCAGCCAAGATTTTACCACAGATACGCAGTATTTT

d_gene: NA
j_gene: TRBJ2-4
abundance: many
v_gene: TRBV3-1
CDR3aa: CASSVQDGDIQYF
CDR3nt: TGTGCCAGCAGCGTTCAGGACGGAGACATTCAGTACTTC